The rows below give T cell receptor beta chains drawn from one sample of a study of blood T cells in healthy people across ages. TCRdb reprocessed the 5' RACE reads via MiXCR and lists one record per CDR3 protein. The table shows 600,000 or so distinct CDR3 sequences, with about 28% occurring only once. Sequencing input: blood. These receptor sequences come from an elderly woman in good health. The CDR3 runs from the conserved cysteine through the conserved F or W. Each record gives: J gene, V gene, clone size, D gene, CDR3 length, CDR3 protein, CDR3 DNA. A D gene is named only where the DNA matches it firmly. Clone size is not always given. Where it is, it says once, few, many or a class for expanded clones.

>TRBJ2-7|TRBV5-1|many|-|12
CASSALSYEQYF
TGCGCCAGCAGCGCCCTCTCCTACGAGCAGTACTTC
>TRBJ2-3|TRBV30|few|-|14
CAWRRQGRTDTQYF
TGTGCCTGGAGGCGGCAGGGGAGGACAGATACGCAGTATTTT
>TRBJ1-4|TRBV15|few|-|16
CATSTRRGDGSEKLFF
TGTGCCACCAGCACTCGTCGCGGGGACGGGAGTGAAAAACTGTTTTTT
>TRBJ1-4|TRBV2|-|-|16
CASSSYMSATNEKLFF
TGTGCCAGCAGCTCCTATATGAGTGCAACTAATGAAAAACTGTTTTTT
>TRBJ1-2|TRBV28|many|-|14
CASSPSDRNYGYTF
TGTGCCAGCAGTCCCTCGGACAGAAACTATGGCTACACCTTC
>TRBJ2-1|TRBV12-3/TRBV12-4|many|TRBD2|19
CASCWRLAGAQSSYNEQFF
TGTGCCAGCTGCTGGCGACTAGCGGGGGCCCAGAGCTCCTACAATGAGCAGTTCTTC
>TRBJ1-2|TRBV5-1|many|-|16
CASSLASGENLYGYTF
TGCGCCAGCAGCTTGGCTTCGGGCGAAAACCTCTATGGCTACACCTTC
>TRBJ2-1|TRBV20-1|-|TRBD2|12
CSAGLARNEQFF
TGCAGTGCCGGACTAGCGCGGAATGAGCAGTTCTTC
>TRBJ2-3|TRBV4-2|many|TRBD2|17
CASSQDVGGKGTDTQYF
TGTGCCAGCAGCCAAGATGTCGGGGGGAAGGGCACAGATACGCAGTATTTT
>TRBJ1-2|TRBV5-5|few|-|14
CASSWGPRVYGYTF
TGTGCCAGCAGCTGGGGTCCTAGGGTCTATGGCTACACCTTC
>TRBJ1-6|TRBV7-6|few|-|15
CASRTNGRENSPLHF
TGTGCCAGCCGGACTAACGGGCGGGAGAACTCACCCCTCCACTTT
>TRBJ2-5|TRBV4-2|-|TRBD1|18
CASSFLSPGQGNQETQYF
TGTGCCAGCAGCTTCCTCAGTCCGGGACAGGGAAACCAAGAGACCCAGTACTTC
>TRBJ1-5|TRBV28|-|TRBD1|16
CASRSRKGASNQPQHF
TGTGCCAGCAGGTCTCGTAAGGGGGCTAGCAATCAGCCCCAGCATTTT
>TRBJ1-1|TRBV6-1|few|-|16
CASTILTGQIGTEAFF
TGTGCCAGCACCATCCTGACGGGACAAATAGGCACTGAAGCTTTCTTT
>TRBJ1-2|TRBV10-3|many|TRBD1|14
CATKMAGGNYGYTF
TGTGCCACCAAGATGGCAGGGGGGAACTATGGCTACACCTTC
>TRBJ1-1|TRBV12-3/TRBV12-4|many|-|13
CASNIGWGGEAFF
TGTGCCAGCAACATTGGGTGGGGAGGTGAAGCTTTCTTT
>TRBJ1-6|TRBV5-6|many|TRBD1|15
CASSRRTGPNSPLHF
TGTGCCAGCAGCAGAAGGACAGGGCCTAATTCACCCCTCCACTTT
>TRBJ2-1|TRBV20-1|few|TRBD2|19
CSASTQLAGGLESYNEQFF
TGCAGTGCCAGCACCCAACTAGCGGGGGGTTTGGAATCCTACAATGAGCAGTTCTTC
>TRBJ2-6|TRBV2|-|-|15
CASSERGVGANVLTF
TGTGCCAGCAGTGAAAGGGGGGTTGGGGCCAACGTCCTGACTTTC
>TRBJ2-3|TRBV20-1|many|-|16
CSARADFKASTDTQYF
TGCAGTGCTAGAGCCGACTTCAAAGCTAGCACAGATACGCAGTATTTT
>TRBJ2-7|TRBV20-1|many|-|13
CSAGGGQLYEQYF
TGCAGTGCCGGCGGGGGACAACTCTACGAGCAGTACTTC
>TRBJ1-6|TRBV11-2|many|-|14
CASSLDLADRPLHF
TGTGCCAGCAGCTTAGATCTGGCGGATAGACCCCTCCACTTT
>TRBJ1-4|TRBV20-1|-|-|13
CSATGTGNEKLFF
TGCAGTGCGACCGGGACGGGGAATGAAAAACTGTTTTTT
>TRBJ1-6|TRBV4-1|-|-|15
CANSHTGLGDSPLHF
TGCGCTAACAGCCATACGGGGCTAGGGGATTCACCCCTCCACTTT
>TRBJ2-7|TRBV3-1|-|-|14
CASSPARGRYEQYF
TGTGCCAGCAGCCCCGCTAGGGGGAGGTACGAGCAGTACTTC
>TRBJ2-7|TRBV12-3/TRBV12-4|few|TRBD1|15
CASSSRGGARNEQYF
TGTGCCAGCAGTTCAAGAGGGGGCGCGAGGAATGAGCAGTACTTC
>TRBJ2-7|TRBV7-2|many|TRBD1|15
CASSRTGTGGDEQYF
TGTGCCAGCAGCCGTACCGGGACAGGGGGCGACGAGCAGTACTTC
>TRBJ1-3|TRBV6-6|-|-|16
CASSSRRSNSGNTIYF
TGTGCCAGCAGTTCCCGACGGTCCAACTCTGGAAACACCATATATTTT
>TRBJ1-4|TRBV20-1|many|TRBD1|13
CSAKTGNDEKLFF
TGCAGTGCTAAGACAGGGAACGATGAAAAACTGTTTTTT
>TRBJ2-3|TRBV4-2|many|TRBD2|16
CASSEVAGASTDTQYF
TGTGCCAGCAGCGAGGTAGCGGGGGCCAGCACAGATACGCAGTATTTT
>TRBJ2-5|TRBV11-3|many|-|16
CASSLGTGRGQETQYF
TGTGCCAGCAGCCTAGGGACGGGCCGCGGGCAAGAGACCCAGTACTTC
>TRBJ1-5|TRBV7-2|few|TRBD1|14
CASSRGTGVQPQHF
TGTGCCAGCAGCCGAGGGACAGGGGTCCAGCCCCAGCATTTT
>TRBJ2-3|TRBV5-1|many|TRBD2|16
CASNFGPGGTTDTQYF
TGCGCCAGCAACTTCGGGCCCGGGGGGACCACAGATACGCAGTATTTT
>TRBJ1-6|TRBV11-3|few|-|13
CASSLDRYSPLHF
TGTGCCAGCAGCTTAGATCGGTATTCACCCCTCCACTTT
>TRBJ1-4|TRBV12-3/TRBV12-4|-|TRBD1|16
CASSFKSGTGDEKLFF
TGTGCCAGCAGTTTCAAATCCGGGACAGGGGATGAAAAACTGTTTTTT
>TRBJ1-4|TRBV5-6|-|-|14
CASSVGTTNEKLFF
TGTGCCAGCAGCGTAGGGACAACTAATGAAAAACTGTTTTTT
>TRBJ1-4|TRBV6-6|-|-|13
CASSYSEDEKLFF
TGTGCCAGCAGTTACTCGGAGGATGAAAAACTGTTTTTT
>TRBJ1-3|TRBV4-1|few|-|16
CASSRNGDLGGNTIYF
TGCGCCAGCAGCCGTAACGGAGACCTCGGGGGAAACACCATATATTTT
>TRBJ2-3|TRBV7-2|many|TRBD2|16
CASSLVAGASTDTQYF
TGTGCCAGCAGTTTGGTAGCGGGGGCTAGCACAGATACGCAGTATTTT
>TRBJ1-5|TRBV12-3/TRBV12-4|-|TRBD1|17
CASSLASGTGRDQPQHF
TGTGCCAGCAGTTTAGCGTCCGGGACAGGCAGAGATCAGCCCCAGCATTTT
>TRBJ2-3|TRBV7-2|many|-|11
CASRTQNTQYF
TGTGCCAGCCGTACACAAAATACGCAGTATTTT
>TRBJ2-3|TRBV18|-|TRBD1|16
CASSYPGTGHTDTQYF
TGTGCCAGCTCGTATCCCGGGACAGGGCATACAGATACGCAGTATTTT
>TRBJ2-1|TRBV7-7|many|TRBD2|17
CASSPSSAGGLSVRQFF
TGTGCTAGCAGCCCGTCGTCCGCGGGGGGCCTCTCGGTGAGGCAGTTCTTC
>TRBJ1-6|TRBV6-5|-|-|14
CASRPLTVASPLHF
TGTGCCAGCAGGCCCCTGACGGTGGCTTCACCCCTCCACTTT
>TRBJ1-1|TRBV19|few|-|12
CASSLTNTEAFF
TGTGCCAGTAGCCTTACGAACACTGAAGCTTTCTTT
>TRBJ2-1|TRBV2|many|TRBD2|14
CAKREAGGPGEQFF
TGTGCCAAACGAGAAGCGGGGGGGCCGGGTGAGCAGTTCTTC
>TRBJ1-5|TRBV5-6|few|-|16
CASTLDGGRSNQPQHF
TGTGCCAGCACCCTAGACGGGGGCCGTAGCAATCAGCCCCAGCATTTT
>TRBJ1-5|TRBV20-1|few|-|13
CSAEDRIYQPQHF
TGCAGTGCTGAGGACAGAATTTATCAGCCCCAGCATTTT
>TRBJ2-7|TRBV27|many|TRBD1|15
CASSRKGQGAYEQYF
TGTGCCAGCAGCCGCAAGGGACAGGGGGCTTACGAGCAGTACTTC
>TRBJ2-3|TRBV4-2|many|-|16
CASSQEAQPRTDTQYF
TGTGCCAGCAGCCAAGAAGCGCAACCTCGCACAGATACGCAGTATTTT
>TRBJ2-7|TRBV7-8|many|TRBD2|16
CASSYGTSGDSYEQYF
TGTGCCAGCAGTTACGGGACTAGCGGGGACTCCTACGAGCAGTACTTC
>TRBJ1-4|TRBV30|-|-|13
CAWSGGDSEKLFF
TGTGCCTGGAGTGGGGGAGATAGCGAAAAACTGTTTTTT
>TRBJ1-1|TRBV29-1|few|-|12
CSSRRGGTEAFF
TGCAGCTCGCGTCGGGGGGGCACTGAAGCTTTCTTT
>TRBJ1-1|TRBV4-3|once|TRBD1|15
CASSQEVAGGSEAFF
TGCGCCAGCAGCCAAGAGGTTGCAGGGGGGTCTGAAGCTTTCTTT